This TCR beta chain is drawn from a study of blood T cell repertoires in COVID-19. The overall study: The United States, Italy and Spain were the sources of the acute and convalescent COVID-19 samples.

As handled by the study authors: Estimates of nucleated cell counts were drawn from the amplification of reference gene primers. The protocol was immunoSEQ multiplex PCR, while the TCRdb copy is restricted to in-frame clones and leaves out a portion. Clone size and the V and J calls come from that table; the DNA yielded D and trimming. The data show 100,000 or so clones, with about 89% seen just once and about 1% held by the top ten. The ends lost 0 bases at V and 4 bases at J; junction bases unmatched: 10. The CDR3 totals 18 residues. Germline V lookup: CDR1 MGHRA, CDR2 YSYEKL. The sequencing input was peripheral blood. The chain combines TRBV4-1 with TRBJ2-3; the match to TRBD2 covers 10 bases. This receptor was identified in a man in his sixties with acute or convalescent COVID-19. CDR3: CASSQDRAGGFGADTQYF. CDR3 nucleotides: TGCGCCAGCAGCCAAGATCGAGCGGGAGGGTTTGGGGCAGATACGCAGTATTTT.